The TCR beta chain described here comes from a study of Ad26.COV2.S vaccination and SARS-CoV-2 variants. Study details: The Ad26.COV2.S arm of the COV1001 trial was where the donor was placed. Study findings and constraints: Participants in the vaccine arm had higher spike-specific TCR breadth; placebo recipients had lower.

Comment on this clone: Antigen specificity is unknown.

The treatment: around 19 received Ad26.COV2.S at low or high dose, single or two shots; 5 received placebo; per-sample allocation not given. It was on day 63 after the first vaccine or placebo injection that samples were taken. Vaccination used an Ad26 vector expressing Wuhan-strain SARS-CoV-2 spike. Trimming left V 6 bases short and J 1 base short, with 9 bases between. The CDR3 runs to 13 residues. The germline CDR1 and CDR2 sequences are MNHEY and SVGAGI. This table comes from immunoSEQ multiplex PCR, and its TCRdb copy is limited to in-frame clones, with some not included. This sample has around 420,000 clones, with roughly 90% found just once.

The sequence was collected from a person between 18 and 60 years old who received the Ad26.COV2.S COVID-19 vaccine or a placebo. V is TRBV6-5 and J is TRBJ2-5; D is unresolved. The specimen was peripheral blood, collected in a trial of Ad26.COV2.S vaccine versus placebo. For the CDR3, the DNA is TGTGCCAGCAGGCTCCGGTTCCAAGAGACCCAGTACTTC. Its translation: CASRLRFQETQYF.